This T cell receptor (beta chain) is from a study of blood T cell repertoires in COVID-19. Study in general: Sites in the United States, Italy and Spain provided acute and convalescent COVID-19 samples. T cells, B-cell-depleted T cells, or PBMCs supplied cDNA or gDNA.

This clone showed up just once. CDR1 is MNHNS and CDR2 is SASEGT in the germline V gene. Trimming cost V 4 bases and J 0 bases, with 10 bases left between them. CDR3 length: 16 amino acids. In the authors' methods: Scientists estimated how many nucleated cells there were by amplifying reference gene primers. Assay used: immunoSEQ multiplex PCR; TCRdb lists only in-frame clones, some missing. Clone size and the V and J calls come from that table; the DNA yielded D and trimming. The top ten clones hold approximately 7% of a sample with 250,000 to 350,000 clones, about nine tenths of them seen once. The clonotype was recovered from a woman aged 25 to 39 who had recovered from COVID-19. V gene TRBV6-1 combines with J gene TRBJ2-6, with D tentatively TRBD2 (5 bases). Sequencing was done on a sample of peripheral blood. The CDR3: CASSVRVASGANVLTF. In DNA, the CDR3 is TGTGCCAGCAGTGTGCGGGTTGCCTCTGGGGCCAACGTCCTGACTTTC.